This TCR beta chain comes out of a study of neurological immune-mediated disorders. Described time point: longitudinal time-point 2. This clonotype was seen more than once but under ten times. Germline CDR1 and CDR2: SGHNT and YENEEA. The CDR3 length is 14 residues. V lost 4 bases to trimming and J lost 6 bases; unmatched junction nucleotides: 6. TCRdb re-derived calls from the 5' RACE reads in MiXCR, one entry per CDR3 protein. The sample lists 70,000 to 95,000 distinct CDR3 sequences; 13% were seen once. The gene calls are TRBV11-3 and TRBJ2-7, with TRBD1 matching 10 bases. The origin of this receptor is a female donor with HTLV-1-associated myelopathy (HAM/TSP). The specimen was PBMCs. The DNA for the CDR3 is TGTGCCAGCAGCTCTATGGGGGACAGGGGCGAGCAGTACTTC. Its translation: CASSSMGDRGEQYF.